These 23 T cell receptor beta chains came from one sample sequenced in a study of T cell repertoires in cytomegalovirus infection. No antigen has been identified for these receptors. TCRdb analysed the reads with MiXCR anew, one entry per CDR3 protein. The sample consists of about 130,000 distinct CDR3 sequences, around 32% of them appearing once. Material: CD8+ T cells from cultured PBMCs, obtained from culture after CMV antigen stimulation. The receptors come from a human donor in good health (CMV status not recorded). Some clones in this sample may be carry-over from other donors' samples.

The chain carries TRBV19 and TRBJ2-7, with 8 bases that match TRBD1. Trimming at V came to 0 bases and at J to 3 bases, leaving 7 bases not matched to a gene. Germline V gene data show CDR1 as LNHDA and CDR2 as SQIVND (reference sequence). The CDR3 has 16 residues. This CDR3 reads CASSIEGGTGVYEQYF. The CDR3 nucleotides are TGTGCCAGTAGTATAGAGGGCGGGACAGGAGTCTACGAGCAGTACTTC. The full variable domain, with the rest looked up from reference TRBV19 and TRBJ2-7, is DGGITQSPKYLFRKEGQNVTLSCEQNLNHDAMYWYRQDPGQGLRLIYYSQIVNDFQKGDIAEGYSVSREKKESFPLTVTSAQKNPTAFYLCASSIEGGTGVYEQYFGPGTRLTVT.

This clonotype was observed a few times. The chain employs TRBV12-3 or TRBV12-4 and TRBJ1-6; perhaps TRBD1 as D (5 bases). V was clipped by 3 bases and J by 0 bases, with 6 bases between them. This CDR3 comprises 15 residues. CDR3: CASSLGLSYNSPLHF. CDR3 nucleotides: TGTGCCAGCAGTTTGGGACTCTCCTATAATTCACCCCTCCACTTT.

This sequence joins TRBV19 and TRBJ1-1; 7 positions match TRBD1. Germline V lookup: CDR1 LNHDA, CDR2 SQIVND (reference sequence). V lost 0 bases, J lost 4 bases, and 5 bases stayed unmatched. This CDR3 spans 15 amino acids. The CDR3 region is CASSIDPGGGTEAFF. CDR3 coding DNA: TGTGCCAGTAGTATAGATCCAGGGGGTGGCACTGAAGCTTTCTTT.

This clonotype was found a few times. V gene TRBV11-2 combines with J gene TRBJ2-1; possible D gene TRBD2, 6 bases. V dropped 5 bases and J dropped 0 bases, with 17 bases sitting between them. This CDR3 has 17 amino acids. From germline, CDR1 is SGHAT and CDR2 FQNNGV. DNA of the CDR3: TGTGCCAGCAGCCCTTCCCGGGGGACTCGCTCCTACAATGAGCAGTTCTTC. Its translation is CASSPSRGTRSYNEQFF.

V is TRBV4-3 and J is TRBJ1-3; maybe TRBD1 (6 bases). There are 15 residues in the CDR3. V was trimmed by 0 bases and J by 1 base, leaving 7 bases between them. Germline CDR1 reads LGHNA; CDR2 reads YSLEER. CDR3 in DNA: TGCGCCAGCAGCCAAGAGGGGGCGTCTGGAAACACCATATATTTT. The encoded protein is CASSQEGASGNTIYF.

The chain has TRBV11-2 and TRBJ2-7; D is uncertain. Trimming removed 5 bases from V and 6 bases from J, with 17 bases in between. This CDR3 contains 14 residues. In germline, CDR1 is SGHAT, CDR2 FQNNGV. CDR3 region: CASSPAGPLVEQYF. The CDR3 coding sequence is TGTGCCAGCAGCCCTGCCGGACCCCTCGTCGAGCAGTACTTC.

This clonotype was counted once. The CDR3 nucleotides are TGTGCCAGCAGTTACAAAGTGGGGGGACAGCACCACGAGCAGTACTTC. This translates into CASSYKVGGQHHEQYF. J is TRBJ2-7 and V is TRBV6-2 or TRBV6-3; the D gene is possibly TRBD1 (7 bases). Germline-derived CDR1 and CDR2 are MNHEY and SVGEGT. This CDR3 has 16 amino acids. V was clipped by 2 bases and J by 5 bases, with 19 bases between them.

This clonotype has just a few counts. This chain uses TRBV7-9 with TRBJ2-7; weak D call: TRBD2 (7 bases). This CDR3 has 16 residues. Trimming stripped 5 bases from V and 0 bases from J, with 17 bases between. From germline, CDR1 is SEHNR and CDR2 FQNEAQ (reference sequence). The CDR3 sequence: CASSASRGPASYEQYF. In DNA form, the CDR3 reads TGTGCCAGCAGCGCCTCGCGGGGGCCCGCCTCCTACGAGCAGTACTTC. Looking up the rest from reference TRBV7-9 and TRBJ2-7 gives the full variable domain: DTGVSQNPRHKITKRGQNVTFRCDPISEHNRLYWYRQTLGQGPEFLTYFQNEAQLEKSRLLSDRFSAERPKGSFSTLEIQRTEQGDSAMYLCASSASRGPASYEQYFGPGTRLTVT.

With regard to this clonotype: A read error may produce the germline difference seen at one junction end. V usage is TRBV5-3 and J usage is TRBJ2-7; D gene unclear. TRBV5-3 qualifies as an ORF whose function is uncertain. The CDR3 consists of 13 residues. CDR3 in amino acids: CASSLISEPEQYF. Written as DNA, the CDR3 is TGTGCCAGCAGCTTGATCTCCGAGCCCGAGCAGTACTTC.

The rearrangement joins TRBV7-9 to TRBJ2-1, with 8 bases fitting TRBD2. The CDR3 length is 15 residues. CDR1 is SEHNR and CDR2 is FQNEAQ in the germline V gene (reference sequence). V was pared by 2 bases and J by 6 bases, with 6 bases of the junction left unmatched. The CDR3 DNA sequence: TGTGCCAGCAGCTTATCTGAGACTAGCGCCAATGAGCAGTTCTTC. It is translated as CASSLSETSANEQFF.

V usage is TRBV25-1 and J usage is TRBJ2-1; perhaps TRBD2 as D (6 bases). Looked up from germline, CDR1 is MGHDK and CDR2 is SYGVNS. The V end was cut by 2 bases, the J end by 2 bases, with 19 bases between. This CDR3 is built from 18 residues. In DNA form, the CDR3 reads TGTGCCAGCAGTGAAATTGGGCGTGAGGCGGGGCCCTACAATGAGCAGTTCTTC. As protein: CASSEIGREAGPYNEQFF.

J is TRBJ1-5 and V is TRBV12-3 or TRBV12-4; possibly TRBD1 for D (5 bases). Trimming removed 2 bases at V and 3 bases at J, with 8 bases between. The CDR3 has 14 amino acids. DNA of the CDR3: TGTGCCAGCAGTTTATGGGGGGACAATCAGCCCCAGCATTTT. This sequence encodes CASSLWGDNQPQHF.

This chain connects TRBV7-6 to TRBJ2-5; the D gene is possibly TRBD2 (6 bases). This CDR3 has 15 amino acids. The V end lost 6 bases, the J end lost 3 bases, and 17 bases lay between the germline ends. Germline CDR1 is SGHVS and CDR2 is FNYEAQ. CDR3 DNA: TGTGCCAGCAGGGGGGGTTTGATGTTGGAAGAGACCCAGTACTTC. Residues: CASRGGLMLEETQYF.

The chain couples TRBV6-2 or TRBV6-3 to TRBJ1-5, with unresolved D. This CDR3 is 14 amino acids long. V was shortened by 6 bases and J by 4 bases, with 13 bases between the two germline ends. Germline CDR1 reads MNHEY; CDR2 reads SVGEGT. CDR3 sequence (DNA): TGTGCCAGCAGATCAGACGGGGTTAATCAGCCCCAGCATTTT. Its translation is CASRSDGVNQPQHF.

This clonotype appeared many times. V usage is TRBV4-1 and J usage is TRBJ1-2; D call uncertain. This CDR3 spans 11 amino acids. Germline lookup yields CDR1 MGHRA and CDR2 YSYEKL. V was clipped by 5 bases and J by 8 bases, with 9 bases between them. CDR3 in DNA: TGCGCCAGCAGCTTCGCGGCAGGCTACACCTTC. Its protein is CASSFAAGYTF.

The V gene is TRBV12-3 or TRBV12-4, the J gene TRBJ2-1; a weak D match, TRBD2 (5 bases). The V and J ends lost 6 bases and 4 bases respectively, with 16 bases between them. The CDR3 extends over 15 amino acids. The CDR3 loop reads CASSDPTRRYNEQFF. CDR3 in DNA: TGTGCCAGCAGCGACCCTACTAGAAGATACAATGAGCAGTTCTTC.

This clonotype was seen more than once but under ten times. The rearrangement links TRBV7-9 to TRBJ1-2; unclear D gene. The germline CDR1 and CDR2 sequences are SEHNR and FQNEAQ (reference sequence). This CDR3 is 15 amino acids long. With 1 base removed from V and 3 bases from J, the gap between germline ends came to 12 bases. The CDR3 DNA reads TGTGCCAGCAGCTTAGGTGGAGGAACTTACTATGGCTACACCTTC. Its protein is CASSLGGGTYYGYTF.

Details on this clonotype: A read error is possible here, since a much larger clone lies one base away. The rearrangement links TRBV12-3 or TRBV12-4 to TRBJ2-5, with D maybe TRBD1 (5 bases). The CDR3 consists of 15 residues. The ends were cut back, 5 bases at V and 7 bases at J, with 20 bases in the middle. The CDR3 here is CASSLEAAGPGTQYF. CDR3 coding DNA: TGTGCCAGCAGTCTTGAGGCGGCAGGGCCAGGGACCCAGTACTTC.

The chain combines TRBV5-1 with TRBJ1-1; 11 bases are shared with TRBD1. Unmatched junction bases numbered 7, after V lost 0 bases and J lost 0 bases. This CDR3 comprises 18 residues. Germline loops: CDR1 SGHRS, CDR2 YFSETQ. The CDR3 DNA sequence: TGCGCCAGCAGCTTGGAAGGACAGGGGGCGTTGCTGAACACTGAAGCTTTCTTT. It encodes CASSLEGQGALLNTEAFF.

The chain links TRBV18 to TRBJ1-4; D not resolved. This CDR3 spans 13 amino acids. Trimming shortened V by 4 bases and J by 10 bases, and 13 bases separated the two germline ends. Germline V lookup: CDR1 KGHSH, CDR2 LQKENI. CDR3 protein: CASSLSGEGKLFF. The CDR3 DNA follows: TGTGCCAGCTCACTTTCGGGTGAGGGAAAACTGTTTTTT.

As regards this clonotype: Just one base apart from a much larger clone, this may be a read error. This rearrangement joins TRBV7-2 to TRBJ2-1, with D possibly matching TRBD2 (5 bases). The CDR3 contains 14 residues. V gave up 7 bases and J gave up 4 bases, with 14 bases separating them. Per germline, CDR1 SGHTA and CDR2 FQGNSA. This CDR3 is CASNPAGKYNEQFF. CDR3 nucleotide sequence: TGTGCCAGCAACCCAGCCGGGAAATACAATGAGCAGTTCTTC. The full variable domain, rest sourced from reference TRBV7-2 and TRBJ2-1, is GAGVSQSPSNKVTEKGKDVELRCDPISGHTALYWYRQSLGQGLEFLIYFQGNSAPDKSGLPSDRFSAERTGGSVSTLTIQRTQQEDSAVYLCASNPAGKYNEQFFGPGTRLTVL.

The chain carries TRBV2 and TRBJ1-2; weak D call: TRBD1 (5 bases). V lost 5 bases and J 4 bases, leaving 14 bases between the germline ends. The CDR3 has 14 amino acids. Germline lookup yields CDR1 SNHLY and CDR2 FYNNEI. DNA for the CDR3: TGTGCCAGCAGTTCAGGGATAGTCGTCTATGGCTACACCTTC. It yields the protein CASSSGIVVYGYTF.

The chain uses TRBV6-6 and TRBJ1-3; no firm D call. V lost 6 bases and J lost 0, with 6 bases in between. The CDR3 runs to 13 residues. Germline V CDR1 and CDR2: MNHNY, SVGAGI (reference sequence). Here the CDR3 reads CASSSYSGNTIYF. CDR3 nucleotide sequence: TGTGCCAGCAGCAGCTACTCTGGAAACACCATATATTTT.